This T cell receptor (beta chain) was documented in a study of blood T cell repertoires in COVID-19. Germline CDR1 SGHTA, CDR2 FQGNSA. Deletions cut 5 bases from V and 2 bases from J, with 12 bases between. There are 14 residues in the CDR3. Clones were sequenced by immunoSEQ multiplex PCR, and TCRdb holds only the in-frame ones, with some missing. The sample lists tens of thousands of clones; about four fifths were seen once. Material for sequencing was peripheral blood. The chain is built from TRBV7-2 and TRBJ1-1, with unresolved D. The TCR originated in a human donor in a cohort sampled during active or convalescent COVID-19. CDR3 nucleotides: TGTGCCAGCAGCCCGGGGAGGGCCAACACTGAAGCTTTCTTT. The encoded protein is CASSPGRANTEAFF.